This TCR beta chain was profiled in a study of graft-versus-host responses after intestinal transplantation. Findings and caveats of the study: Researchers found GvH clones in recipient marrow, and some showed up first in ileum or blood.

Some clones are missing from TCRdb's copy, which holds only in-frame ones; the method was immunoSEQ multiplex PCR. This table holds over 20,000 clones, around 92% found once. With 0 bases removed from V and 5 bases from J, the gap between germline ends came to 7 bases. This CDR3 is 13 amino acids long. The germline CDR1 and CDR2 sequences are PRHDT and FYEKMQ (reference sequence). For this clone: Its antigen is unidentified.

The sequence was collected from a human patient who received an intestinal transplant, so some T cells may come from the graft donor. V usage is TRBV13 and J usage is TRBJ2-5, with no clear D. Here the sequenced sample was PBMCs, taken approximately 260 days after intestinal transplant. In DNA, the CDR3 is TGTGCCAGCAGCTTAGGGGACGGGGAGACCCAGTACTTC. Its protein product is CASSLGDGETQYF. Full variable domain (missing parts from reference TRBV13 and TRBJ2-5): AAGVIQSPRHLIKEKRETATLKCYPIPRHDTVYWYQQGPGQDPQFLISFYEKMQSDKGSIPDRFSAQQFSDYHSELNMSSLELGDSALYFCASSLGDGETQYFGPGTRLLVL.